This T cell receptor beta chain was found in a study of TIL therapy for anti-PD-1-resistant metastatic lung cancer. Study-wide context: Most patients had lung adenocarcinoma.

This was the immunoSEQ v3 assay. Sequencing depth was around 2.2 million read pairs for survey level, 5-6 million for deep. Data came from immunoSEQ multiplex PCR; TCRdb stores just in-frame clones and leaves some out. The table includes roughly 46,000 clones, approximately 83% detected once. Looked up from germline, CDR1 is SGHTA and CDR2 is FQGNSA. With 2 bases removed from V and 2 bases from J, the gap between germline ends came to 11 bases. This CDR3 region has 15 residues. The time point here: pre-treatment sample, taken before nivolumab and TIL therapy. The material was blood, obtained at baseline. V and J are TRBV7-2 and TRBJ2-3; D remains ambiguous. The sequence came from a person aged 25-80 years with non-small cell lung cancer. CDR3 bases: TGTGCCAGCAGCTTATTAACAGTTTCCACAGATACGCAGTATTTT. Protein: CASSLLTVSTDTQYF.